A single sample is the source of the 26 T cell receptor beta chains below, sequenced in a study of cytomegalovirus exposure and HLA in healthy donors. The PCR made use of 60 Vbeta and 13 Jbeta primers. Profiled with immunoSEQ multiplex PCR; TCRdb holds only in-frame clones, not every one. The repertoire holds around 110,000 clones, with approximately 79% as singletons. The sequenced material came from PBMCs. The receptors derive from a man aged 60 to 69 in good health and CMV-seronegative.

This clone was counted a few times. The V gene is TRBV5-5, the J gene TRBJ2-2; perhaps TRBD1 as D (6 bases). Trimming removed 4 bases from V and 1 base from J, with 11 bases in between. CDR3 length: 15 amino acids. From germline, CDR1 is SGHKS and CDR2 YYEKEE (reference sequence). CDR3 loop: CASSPQGRNTGELFF. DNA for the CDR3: TGTGCCAGCAGCCCACAGGGTCGGAACACCGGGGAGCTGTTTTTT.

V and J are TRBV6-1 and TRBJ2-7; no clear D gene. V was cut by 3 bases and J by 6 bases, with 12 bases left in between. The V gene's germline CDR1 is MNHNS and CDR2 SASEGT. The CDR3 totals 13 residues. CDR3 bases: TGTGCCAGCAGTGAGGAACGGGTCGGCGAGCAGTACTTC. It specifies CASSEERVGEQYF.

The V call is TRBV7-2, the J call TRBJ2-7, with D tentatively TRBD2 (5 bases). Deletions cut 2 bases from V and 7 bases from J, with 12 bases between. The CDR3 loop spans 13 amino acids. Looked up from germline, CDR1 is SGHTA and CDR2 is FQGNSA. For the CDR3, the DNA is TGTGCCAGCAGCTTATGGGAGCGGAGGGAGCAGTACTTC. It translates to CASSLWERREQYF.

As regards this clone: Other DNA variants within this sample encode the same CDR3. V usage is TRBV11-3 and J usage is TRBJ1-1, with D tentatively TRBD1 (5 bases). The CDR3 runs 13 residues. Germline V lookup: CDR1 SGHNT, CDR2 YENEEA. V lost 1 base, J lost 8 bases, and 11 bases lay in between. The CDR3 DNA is TGTGCCAGCAGCTTAGGCCCCAACAGGGAAGCTTTCTTT. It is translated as CASSLGPNREAFF. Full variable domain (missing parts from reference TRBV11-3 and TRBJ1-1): EAGVVQSPRYKIIEKKQPVAFWCNPISGHNTLYWYLQNLGQGPELLIRYENEEAVDDSQLPKDRFSAERLKGVDSTLKIQPAELGDSAVYLCASSLGPNREAFFGQGTRLTVV.

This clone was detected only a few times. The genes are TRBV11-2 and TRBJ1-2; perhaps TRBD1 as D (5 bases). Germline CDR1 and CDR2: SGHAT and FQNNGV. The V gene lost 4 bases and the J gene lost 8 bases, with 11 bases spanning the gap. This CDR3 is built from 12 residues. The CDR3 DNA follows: TGTGCCAGCAGCTACACGACAGCCGGCTACACCTTC. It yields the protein CASSYTTAGYTF. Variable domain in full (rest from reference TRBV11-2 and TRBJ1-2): EAGVAQSPRYKIIEKRQSVAFWCNPISGHATLYWYQQILGQGPKLLIQFQNNGVVDDSQLPKDRFSAERLKGVDSTLKIQPAKLEDSAVYLCASSYTTAGYTFGSGTRLTVV.

CDR3: CASSFRADQPQHF. The DNA for the CDR3 is TGTGCCAGCAGCTTCAGGGCCGATCAGCCCCAGCATTTT. This chain uses TRBV7-2 with TRBJ1-5; tentative D call: TRBD1 (5 bases). This CDR3 is built from 13 residues. Per germline, CDR1 SGHTA and CDR2 FQGNSA. The V gene lost 3 bases and the J gene lost 5 bases, with 8 bases spanning the gap. Full variable domain (remainder filled in from reference TRBV7-2 and TRBJ1-5): GAGVSQSPSNKVTEKGKDVELRCDPISGHTALYWYRQSLGQGLEFLIYFQGNSAPDKSGLPSDRFSAERTGGSVSTLTIQRTQQEDSAVYLCASSFRADQPQHFGDGTRLSIL.

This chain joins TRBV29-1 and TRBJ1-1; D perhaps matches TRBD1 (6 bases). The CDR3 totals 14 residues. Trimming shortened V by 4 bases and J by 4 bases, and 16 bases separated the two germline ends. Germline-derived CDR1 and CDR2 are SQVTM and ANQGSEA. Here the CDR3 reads CSVVGGLQFTEAFF. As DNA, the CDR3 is TGCAGCGTTGTGGGGGGGCTGCAGTTCACTGAAGCTTTCTTT.

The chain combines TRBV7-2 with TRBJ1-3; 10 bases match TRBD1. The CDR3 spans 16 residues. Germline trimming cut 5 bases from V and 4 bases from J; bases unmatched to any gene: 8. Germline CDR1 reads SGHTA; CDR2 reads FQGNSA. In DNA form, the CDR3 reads TGTGCCAGCAGCACAAGACAGGGGGCGGGAGGAAACACCATATATTTT. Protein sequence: CASSTRQGAGGNTIYF.

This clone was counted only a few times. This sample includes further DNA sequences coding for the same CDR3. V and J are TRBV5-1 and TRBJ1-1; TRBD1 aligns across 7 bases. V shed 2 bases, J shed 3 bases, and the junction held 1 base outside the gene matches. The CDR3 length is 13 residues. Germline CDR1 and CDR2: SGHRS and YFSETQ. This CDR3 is CASSLTGDTEAFF. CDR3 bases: TGCGCCAGCAGCTTAACAGGGGACACTGAAGCTTTCTTT.

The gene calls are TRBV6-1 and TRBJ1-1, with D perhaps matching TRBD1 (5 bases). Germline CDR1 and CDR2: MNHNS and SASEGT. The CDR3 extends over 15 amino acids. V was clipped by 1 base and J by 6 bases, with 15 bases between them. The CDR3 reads CASSEGGRGAAEAFF. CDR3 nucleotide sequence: TGTGCCAGCAGTGAAGGCGGAAGGGGCGCGGCTGAAGCTTTCTTT.

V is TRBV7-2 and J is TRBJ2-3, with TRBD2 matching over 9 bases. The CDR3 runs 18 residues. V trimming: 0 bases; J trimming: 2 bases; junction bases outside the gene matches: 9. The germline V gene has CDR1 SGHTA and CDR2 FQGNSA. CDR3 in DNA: TGTGCCAGCAGCTTAGCGCGGGCTAGCGGGGCATTCACAGATACGCAGTATTTT. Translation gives CASSLARASGAFTDTQYF.

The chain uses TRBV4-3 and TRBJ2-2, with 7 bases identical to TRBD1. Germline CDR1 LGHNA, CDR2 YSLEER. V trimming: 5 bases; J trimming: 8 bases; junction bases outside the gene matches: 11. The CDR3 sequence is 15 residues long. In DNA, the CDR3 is TGCGCCAGCAGCAAGGGGGCAGGGGGAAGTGGGGAGCTGTTTTTT. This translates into CASSKGAGGSGELFF.

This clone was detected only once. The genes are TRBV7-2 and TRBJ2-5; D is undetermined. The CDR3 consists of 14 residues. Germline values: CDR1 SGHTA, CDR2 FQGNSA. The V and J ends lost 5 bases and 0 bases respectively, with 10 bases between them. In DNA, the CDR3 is TGTGCCAGCAGCCGCAACAGAAACCAAGAGACCCAGTACTTC. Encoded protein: CASSRNRNQETQYF. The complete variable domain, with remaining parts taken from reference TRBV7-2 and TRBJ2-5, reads GAGVSQSPSNKVTEKGKDVELRCDPISGHTALYWYRQSLGQGLEFLIYFQGNSAPDKSGLPSDRFSAERTGGSVSTLTIQRTQQEDSAVYLCASSRNRNQETQYFGPGTRLLVL.

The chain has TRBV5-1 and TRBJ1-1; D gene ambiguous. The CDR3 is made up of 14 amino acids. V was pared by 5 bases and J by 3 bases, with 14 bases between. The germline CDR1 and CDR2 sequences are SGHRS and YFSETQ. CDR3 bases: TGCGCCAGCAGGCCGGTCATTGGTGACACTGAAGCTTTCTTT. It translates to CASRPVIGDTEAFF.

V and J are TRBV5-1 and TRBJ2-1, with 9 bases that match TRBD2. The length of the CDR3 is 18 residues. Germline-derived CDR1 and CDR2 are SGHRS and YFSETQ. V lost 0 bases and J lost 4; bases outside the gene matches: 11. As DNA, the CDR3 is TGCGCCAGCAGCTTGGTTCTGCGGGGGGGCGTTGGATACAATGAGCAGTTCTTC. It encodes CASSLVLRGGVGYNEQFF.

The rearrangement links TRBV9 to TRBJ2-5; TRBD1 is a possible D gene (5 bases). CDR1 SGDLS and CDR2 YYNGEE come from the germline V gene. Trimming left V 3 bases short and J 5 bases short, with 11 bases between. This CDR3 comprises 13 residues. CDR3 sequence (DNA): TGTGCCAGCAGCGACAGGAAAGTGGAGACCCAGTACTTC. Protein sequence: CASSDRKVETQYF.

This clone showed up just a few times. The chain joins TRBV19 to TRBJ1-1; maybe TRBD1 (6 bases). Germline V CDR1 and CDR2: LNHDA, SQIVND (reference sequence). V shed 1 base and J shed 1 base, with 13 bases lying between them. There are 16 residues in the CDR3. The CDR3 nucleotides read TGTGCCAGTAGTATAGGGGGGGGGCCGCCGAACACTGAAGCTTTCTTT. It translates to CASSIGGGPPNTEAFF.

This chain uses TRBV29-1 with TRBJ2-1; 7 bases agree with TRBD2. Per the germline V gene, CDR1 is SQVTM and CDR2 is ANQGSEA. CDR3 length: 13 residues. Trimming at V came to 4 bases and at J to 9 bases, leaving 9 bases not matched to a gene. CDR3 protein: CSVVPQLASEQFF. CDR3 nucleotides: TGCAGCGTTGTGCCACAACTAGCGAGTGAGCAGTTCTTC.

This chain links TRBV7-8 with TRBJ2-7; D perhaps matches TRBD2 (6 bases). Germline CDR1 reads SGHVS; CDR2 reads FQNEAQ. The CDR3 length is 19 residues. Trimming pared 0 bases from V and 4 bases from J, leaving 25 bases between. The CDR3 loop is CASSLADSGWREGAYEQYV. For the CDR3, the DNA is TGTGCCAGCAGCTTAGCTGACAGCGGGTGGAGGGAAGGGGCTTACGAGCAGTACGTC.

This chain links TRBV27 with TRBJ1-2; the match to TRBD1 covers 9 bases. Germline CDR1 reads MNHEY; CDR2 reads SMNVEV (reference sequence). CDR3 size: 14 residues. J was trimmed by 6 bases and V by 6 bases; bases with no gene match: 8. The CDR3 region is CASSLRDRAHGYTF. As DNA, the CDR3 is TGTGCCAGCAGCCTCCGGGACAGGGCCCATGGCTACACCTTC.

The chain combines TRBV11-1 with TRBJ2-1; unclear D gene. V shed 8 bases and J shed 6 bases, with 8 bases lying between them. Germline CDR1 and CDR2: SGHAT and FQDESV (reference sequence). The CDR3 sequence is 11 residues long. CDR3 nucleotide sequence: TGTGCCAGCCCTCGGAGCAATGAGCAGTTCTTC. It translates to CASPRSNEQFF.

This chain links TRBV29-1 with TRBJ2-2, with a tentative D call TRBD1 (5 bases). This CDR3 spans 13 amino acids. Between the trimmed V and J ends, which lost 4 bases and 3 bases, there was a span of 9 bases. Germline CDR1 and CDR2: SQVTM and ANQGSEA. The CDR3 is CSVGQIDTGELFF. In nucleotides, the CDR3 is TGCAGCGTTGGACAGATCGACACCGGGGAGCTGTTTTTT.

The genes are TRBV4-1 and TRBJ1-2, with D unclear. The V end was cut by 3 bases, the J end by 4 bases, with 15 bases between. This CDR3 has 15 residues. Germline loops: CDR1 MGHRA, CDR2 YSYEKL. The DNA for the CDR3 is TGCGCCAGCAGCCAGGGCCCACGGCAGATCTATGGCTACACCTTC. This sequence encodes CASSQGPRQIYGYTF.

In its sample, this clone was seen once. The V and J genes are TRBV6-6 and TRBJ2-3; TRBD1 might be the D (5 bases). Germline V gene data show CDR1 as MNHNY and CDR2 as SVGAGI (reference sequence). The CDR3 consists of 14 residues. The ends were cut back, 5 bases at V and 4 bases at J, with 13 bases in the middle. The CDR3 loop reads CASSAPPRADTQYF. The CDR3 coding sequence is TGTGCCAGCAGTGCTCCCCCCAGGGCAGATACGCAGTATTTT.

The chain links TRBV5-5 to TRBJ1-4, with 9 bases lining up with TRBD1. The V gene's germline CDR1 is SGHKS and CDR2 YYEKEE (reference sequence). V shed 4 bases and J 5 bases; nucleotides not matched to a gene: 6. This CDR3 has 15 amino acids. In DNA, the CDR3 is TGTGCCAGCAGCCCCCTGGGACAGGGAAATGAAAAACTGTTTTTT. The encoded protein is CASSPLGQGNEKLFF.

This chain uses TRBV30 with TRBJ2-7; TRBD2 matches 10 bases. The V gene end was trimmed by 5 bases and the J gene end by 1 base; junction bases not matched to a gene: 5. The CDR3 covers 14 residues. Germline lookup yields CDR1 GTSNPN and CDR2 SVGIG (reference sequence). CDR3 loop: CAWAQRGGSYEQYF. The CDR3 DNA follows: TGTGCCTGGGCCCAGCGGGGGGGGTCCTACGAGCAGTACTTC.